This record covers a single T cell receptor beta chain. This sample was taken from a study of blood T cell repertoires in COVID-19. The ends were cut back, 2 bases at V and 4 bases at J, with 8 bases in the middle. This CDR3 region has 14 residues. Germline V gene lookup returns CDR1 MNHEY and CDR2 SVGEGT. Repertoires were generated with immunoSEQ multiplex PCR, while TCRdb's copy carries only in-frame clones and drops some. The sample has 430,000 or so clones; more than 70% are singletons. This clonotype was obtained from a woman younger than 30 who had been exposed to COVID-19. The J gene is TRBJ1-4, the V gene TRBV6-2 or TRBV6-3; D call uncertain. The source material was PBMCs or T cells enriched from blood (not recorded which). CDR3 in DNA: TGTGCCAGCAGTTACGCGGGAGATAATGAAAAACTGTTTTTT. It specifies CASSYAGDNEKLFF.